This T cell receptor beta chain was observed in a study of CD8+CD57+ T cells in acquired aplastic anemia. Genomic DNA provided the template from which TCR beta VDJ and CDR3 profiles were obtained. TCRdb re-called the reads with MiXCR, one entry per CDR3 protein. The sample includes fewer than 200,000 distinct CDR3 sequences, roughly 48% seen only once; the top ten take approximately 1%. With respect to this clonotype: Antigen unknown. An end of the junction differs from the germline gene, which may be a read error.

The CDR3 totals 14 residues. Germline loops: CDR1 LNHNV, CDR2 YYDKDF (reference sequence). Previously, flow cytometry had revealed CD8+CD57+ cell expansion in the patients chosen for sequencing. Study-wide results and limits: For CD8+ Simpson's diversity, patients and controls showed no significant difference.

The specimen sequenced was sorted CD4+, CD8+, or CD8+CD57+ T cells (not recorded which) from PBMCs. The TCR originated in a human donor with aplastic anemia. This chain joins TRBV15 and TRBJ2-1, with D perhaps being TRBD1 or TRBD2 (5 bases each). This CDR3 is CATSRFVGRNEQFF. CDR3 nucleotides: TGCGCCACCAGCCGTTTCGTGGGACGGAATGAGCAGTTCTTC. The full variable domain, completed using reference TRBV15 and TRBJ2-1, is DAMVIQNPRYQVTQFGKPVTLSCSQTLNHNVMYWYQQKSSQAPKLLFHYYDKDFNNEADTPDNFQSRRPNTSFCFLDIRSPGLGDTAMYLCATSRFVGRNEQFFGPGTRLTVL.